The subject of this entry is one T cell receptor beta chain. These data come from a study of blood T cell repertoires in COVID-19. Study overall: Sites in the United States, Italy and Spain provided acute and convalescent COVID-19 samples.

The CDR3 loop spans 13 amino acids. The germline V gene encodes CDR1 SQVTM and CDR2 ANQGSEA. Between the trimmed V and J ends, which lost 6 bases and 5 bases, there was a span of 16 bases. Using immunoSEQ multiplex PCR, the repertoire was profiled, and TCRdb retains in-frame clones only, with some absent. The sample includes 250,000 to 300,000 clones, less than 90% of them seen just once. The sample comprised peripheral blood. The rearrangement joins TRBV29-1 to TRBJ1-1, with a weak D call TRBD1 (6 bases). The source is a woman under 40 with COVID-19, enrolled during active disease. In nucleotides, the CDR3 is TGCAGCGTAGCCAAGGGGGTAGGGACTGAAGCTTTCTTT. It encodes CSVAKGVGTEAFF. The full variable domain, in which reference TRBV29-1 and TRBJ1-1 provide the parts outside the CDR3, is SAVISQKPSRDICQRGTSLTIQCQVDSQVTMMFWYRQQPGQSLTLIATANQGSEATYESGFVIDKFPISRPNLTFSTLTVSNMSPEDSSIYLCSVAKGVGTEAFFGQGTRLTVV.